What follows are 14 T cell receptor beta chains derived from one specimen sequenced in a study of blood T cell repertoires in COVID-19. Sequencing used immunoSEQ multiplex PCR; TCRdb keeps in-frame clones, though not all of them. The table lists roughly 68,000 clones, approximately 85% of them singletons. The sequencing sample was made of peripheral blood. The receptors derive from a man between 45 and 60 years old with acute or convalescent COVID-19.

V gene TRBV7-9 combines with J gene TRBJ2-5; perhaps TRBD2 as D (6 bases). V shed 3 bases and J shed 5 bases, with 22 bases lying between them. Germline lookup yields CDR1 SEHNR and CDR2 FQNEAQ (reference sequence). This CDR3 spans 17 amino acids. The chain's CDR3 is CASSFKVKSGGGETQYF. The CDR3 DNA reads as TGTGCCAGCAGCTTTAAGGTGAAAAGCGGTGGAGGGGAGACCCAGTACTTC.

The V gene is TRBV28, the J gene TRBJ2-7, with 11 bases identical to TRBD1. Looked up from germline, CDR1 is MDHEN and CDR2 is SYDVKM. Trimming at V came to 4 bases and at J to 1 base, leaving 3 bases not matched to a gene. This CDR3 is built from 15 residues. CDR3: CASSYGTGGSYEQYF. In nucleotides, the CDR3 is TGTGCCAGCAGTTACGGGACAGGGGGGTCCTACGAGCAGTACTTC.

In nucleotides, the CDR3 is TGTGCCAGCAGTTGGGGAGGGGGACGGTATGGCTACACCTTC. Translated: CASSWGGGRYGYTF. The chain couples TRBV27 to TRBJ1-2, with D perhaps matching TRBD1 (6 bases). Germline CDR1 is MNHEY and CDR2 is SMNVEV (reference sequence). V lost 4 bases to trimming and J lost 5 bases, with 14 bases between them. This CDR3 comprises 14 residues.

The chain recombines TRBV27 with TRBJ2-5; the D gene is possibly TRBD1 (6 bases). V was shortened by 3 bases and J by 4 bases, with 15 bases between the two germline ends. The CDR3 extends over 15 amino acids. Looked up from germline, CDR1 is MNHEY and CDR2 is SMNVEV (reference sequence). CDR3 sequence (DNA): TGTGCCAGCAGTTTGTCCCCTACAGGGCGAGAGACCCAGTACTTC. Translation gives CASSLSPTGRETQYF.

The chain employs TRBV19 and TRBJ2-1; maybe TRBD2 (5 bases). Per the germline V gene, CDR1 is LNHDA and CDR2 is SQIVND (reference sequence). The CDR3 is made up of 11 amino acids. V dropped 7 bases and J dropped 4 bases, with 5 bases sitting between them. The CDR3 nucleotides read TGTGCCAGTACGGGGTACAATGAGCAGTTCTTC. It yields the protein CASTGYNEQFF.

The chain uses TRBV7-8 and TRBJ1-1; D remains unclear. The germline V and J ends were trimmed by 1 base and 4 bases, with 7 bases remaining between them. The CDR3 contains 13 residues. The germline V gene has CDR1 SGHVS and CDR2 FQNEAQ. The CDR3 DNA is TGTGCCAGCAGCTTAGGATCGGGCACTGAAGCTTTCTTT. This codes for CASSLGSGTEAFF.

V gene TRBV29-1 combines with J gene TRBJ1-2; D is ambiguous. V was clipped by 3 bases and J by 3 bases, with 11 bases between them. The CDR3 totals 13 residues. From germline, CDR1 is SQVTM and CDR2 ANQGSEA. The CDR3 sequence: CSVDAVTYYGYTF. CDR3 sequence (DNA): TGCAGCGTTGACGCGGTCACTTACTATGGCTACACCTTC. The complete variable domain, with remaining parts taken from reference TRBV29-1 and TRBJ1-2, reads SAVISQKPSRDICQRGTSLTIQCQVDSQVTMMFWYRQQPGQSLTLIATANQGSEATYESGFVIDKFPISRPNLTFSTLTVSNMSPEDSSIYLCSVDAVTYYGYTFGSGTRLTVV.

The chain recombines TRBV5-1 with TRBJ2-5; a possible D gene is TRBD1 (6 bases). The germline V gene has CDR1 SGHRS and CDR2 YFSETQ. V lost 0 bases and J lost 3, with 9 bases in between. The CDR3 extends over 14 amino acids. The CDR3 DNA is TGCGCCAGCAGCTTGGGGGGGCGCGAAGAGACCCAGTACTTC. It is translated as CASSLGGREETQYF.

The chain carries TRBV6-5 and TRBJ1-2; TRBD1 is a possible D gene (6 bases). Per germline, CDR1 MNHEY and CDR2 SVGAGI. V shed 5 bases and J shed 2 bases, with 12 bases lying between them. The CDR3 consists of 14 residues. Here the CDR3 DNA reads TGTGCCAGCAGTCGGACAGAACAAAACTATGGCTACACCTTC. This codes for CASSRTEQNYGYTF.

This chain links TRBV7-6 with TRBJ2-7; 8 bases are a match to TRBD1. CDR3 length: 15 residues. V lost 5 bases and J lost 3; bases outside the gene matches: 9. CDR1 is SGHVS, CDR2 FNYEAQ, per germline. The CDR3 protein is CASSASRGQGYEQYF. The CDR3 DNA is TGTGCCAGCAGCGCGAGCCGAGGACAGGGCTACGAGCAGTACTTC.

The genes are TRBV11-2 and TRBJ2-2, with 8 positions matching TRBD1. CDR1 and CDR2 (germline): SGHAT, FQNNGV. With V trimmed by 2 bases and J by 1 base, 3 bases remained unmatched. This CDR3 comprises 16 residues. Here the CDR3 reads CASSLIGTGNTGELFF. In nucleotides, the CDR3 is TGTGCCAGCAGCTTAATCGGGACAGGGAACACCGGGGAGCTGTTTTTT.

The chain carries TRBV3-1 (or the pseudogene TRBV3-2) and TRBJ2-5, with TRBD2 identical over 7 bases. Unmatched junction bases numbered 9, after V lost 4 bases and J lost 4 bases. The CDR3 spans 15 residues. Germline loops: CDR1 LGHDT, CDR2 YNNKEL (reference sequence). CDR3 residues: CASSRGLGVAETQYF. The CDR3 DNA sequence: TGTGCCAGCAGCCGCGGACTAGGCGTGGCAGAGACCCAGTACTTC.

The table lists this clone with a count of one. This chain joins TRBV27 and TRBJ1-6, with TRBD1 as a possible D gene (5 bases). V gave up 6 bases and J gave up 13 bases, with 19 bases separating them. The CDR3 covers 14 residues. Per the germline V gene, CDR1 is MNHEY and CDR2 is SMNVEV (reference sequence). In DNA form, the CDR3 reads TGTGCCAGCAGCCAGATTGGGAGGGACCGTCCCCTCCACTTT. This sequence encodes CASSQIGRDRPLHF.

The V and J genes are TRBV19 and TRBJ1-5; 8 nucleotides align to TRBD1. Losses at the gene ends were 7 bases for V and 7 bases for J; bases not matched to a gene: 9. The germline V gene encodes CDR1 LNHDA and CDR2 SQIVND (reference sequence). This CDR3 has 14 amino acids. This chain's CDR3 is CASKPQTGEQPQHF. For the CDR3, the DNA is TGTGCCAGTAAACCCCAGACAGGGGAGCAGCCCCAGCATTTT. Filled out from reference TRBV19 and TRBJ1-5, the complete variable domain reads DGGITQSPKYLFRKEGQNVTLSCEQNLNHDAMYWYRQDPGQGLRLIYYSQIVNDFQKGDIAEGYSVSREKKESFPLTVTSAQKNPTAFYLCASKPQTGEQPQHFGDGTRLSIL.